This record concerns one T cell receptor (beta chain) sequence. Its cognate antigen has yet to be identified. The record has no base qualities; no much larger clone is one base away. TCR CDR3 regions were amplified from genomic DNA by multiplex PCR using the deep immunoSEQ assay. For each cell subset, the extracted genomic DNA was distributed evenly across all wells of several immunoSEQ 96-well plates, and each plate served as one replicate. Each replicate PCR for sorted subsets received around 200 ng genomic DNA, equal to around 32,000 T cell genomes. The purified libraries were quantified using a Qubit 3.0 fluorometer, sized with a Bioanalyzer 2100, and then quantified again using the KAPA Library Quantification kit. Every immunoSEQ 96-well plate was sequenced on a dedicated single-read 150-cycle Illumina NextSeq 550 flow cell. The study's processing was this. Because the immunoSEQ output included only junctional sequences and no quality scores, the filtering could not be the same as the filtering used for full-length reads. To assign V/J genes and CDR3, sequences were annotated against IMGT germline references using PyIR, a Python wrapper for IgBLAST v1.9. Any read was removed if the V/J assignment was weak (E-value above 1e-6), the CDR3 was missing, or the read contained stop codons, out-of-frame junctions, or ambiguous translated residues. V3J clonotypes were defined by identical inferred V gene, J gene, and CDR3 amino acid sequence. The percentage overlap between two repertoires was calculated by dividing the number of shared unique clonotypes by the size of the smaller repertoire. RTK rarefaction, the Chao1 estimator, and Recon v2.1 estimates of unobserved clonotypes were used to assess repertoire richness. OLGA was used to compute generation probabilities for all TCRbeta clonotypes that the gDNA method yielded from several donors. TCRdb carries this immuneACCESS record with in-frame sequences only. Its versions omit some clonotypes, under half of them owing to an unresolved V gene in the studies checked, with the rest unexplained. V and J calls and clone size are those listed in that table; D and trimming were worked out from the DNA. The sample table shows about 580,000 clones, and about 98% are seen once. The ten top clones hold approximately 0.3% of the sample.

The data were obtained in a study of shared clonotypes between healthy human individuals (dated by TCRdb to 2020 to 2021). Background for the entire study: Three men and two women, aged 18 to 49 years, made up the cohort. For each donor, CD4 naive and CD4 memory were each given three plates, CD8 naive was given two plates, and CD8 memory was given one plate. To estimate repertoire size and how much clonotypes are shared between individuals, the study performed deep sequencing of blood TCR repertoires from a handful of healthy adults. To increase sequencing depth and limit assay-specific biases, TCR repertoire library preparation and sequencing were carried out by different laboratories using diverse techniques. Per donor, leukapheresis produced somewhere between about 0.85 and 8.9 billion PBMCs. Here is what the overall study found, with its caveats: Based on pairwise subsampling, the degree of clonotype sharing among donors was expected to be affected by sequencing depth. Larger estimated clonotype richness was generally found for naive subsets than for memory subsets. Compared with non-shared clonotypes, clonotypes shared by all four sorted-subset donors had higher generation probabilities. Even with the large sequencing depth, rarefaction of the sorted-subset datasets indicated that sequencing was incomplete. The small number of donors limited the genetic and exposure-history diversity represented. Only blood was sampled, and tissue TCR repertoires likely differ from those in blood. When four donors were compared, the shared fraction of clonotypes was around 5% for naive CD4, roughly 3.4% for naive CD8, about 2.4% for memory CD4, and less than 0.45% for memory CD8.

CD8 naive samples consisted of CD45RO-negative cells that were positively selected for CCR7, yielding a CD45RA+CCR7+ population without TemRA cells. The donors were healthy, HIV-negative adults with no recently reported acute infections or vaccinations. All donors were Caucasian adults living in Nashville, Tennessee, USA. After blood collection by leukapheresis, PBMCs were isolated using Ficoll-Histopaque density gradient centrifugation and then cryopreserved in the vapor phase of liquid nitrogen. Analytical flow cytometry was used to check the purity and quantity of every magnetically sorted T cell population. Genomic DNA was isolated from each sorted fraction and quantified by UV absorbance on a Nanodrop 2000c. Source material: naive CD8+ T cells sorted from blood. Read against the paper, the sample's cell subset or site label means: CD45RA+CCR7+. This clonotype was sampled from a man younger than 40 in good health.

DNA sequence: TGTGCCATCAGTGAGTCGGGACCTCTAAAGGGCTACACCTTC. This codes for CAISESGPLKGYTF. The chain is made from TRBV10-3 and TRBJ1-2; tentative D gene TRBD1, with 5 bases matching. From the cysteine through the phenylalanine, the CDR3 covers 14 amino acids. CDR3 DNA is the only sequence kept; it has 42 bases, read in frame from the first base. V was cut back by 0 bases and J by 8 bases, leaving a gap of 13 bases between them. CDR1 ENHRY and CDR2 SYGVKD are derived from the germline V gene.